The rows below give T cell receptor beta chains drawn from one sample of a study of blood T cell repertoires in COVID-19. Libraries were prepared by immunoSEQ multiplex PCR; TCRdb keeps only in-frame clonotypes and omits some of them. The table lists 170,000 or so clones, around 83% of them singletons. Material for sequencing was peripheral blood. The receptors here all came from a man aged 50 or older with active or convalescent COVID-19. Both conserved end residues are part of each CDR3. The D gene is left open where the match is weak. A row's size may be missing; if present it is once, few, many or a size class.

D,V,J,size,DNA,CDR3
TRBD1,TRBV28,TRBJ1-5,-,TGTGCCAGCATTCCGGACAGGGTAAAGAGCAATCAGCCCCAGCATTTT,CASIPDRVKSNQPQHF
TRBD1,TRBV5-1,TRBJ1-5,-,TGCGCCAGCAGCTTCGGGACAGGGAACGGTCAGCCCCAGCATTTT,CASSFGTGNGQPQHF
TRBD2,TRBV6-5,TRBJ2-1,-,TGTGCCAGCAGTTACTCTGGCGGGGGGGCCGTTTATGAGCAGTTCTTC,CASSYSGGGAVYEQFF
-,TRBV9,TRBJ2-3,-,TGTGCCAGCAGCCCAGCCGGGGCAGATACGCAGTATTTT,CASSPAGADTQYF
-,TRBV4-1,TRBJ2-2,-,TGCGCCAGCAGCCAAGACACAGGGAAGAACACCGGGGAGCTGTTTTTT,CASSQDTGKNTGELFF
-,TRBV27,TRBJ1-5,few,TGTGCCAGCAGACTCGGAGGGAGCAATCAGCCCCAGCATTTT,CASRLGGSNQPQHF
TRBD2,TRBV6-2/TRBV6-3,TRBJ2-5,-,TGTGCCAGCAGCCCTTTAGGGACTAGCGGGAGGGTTGGAGAGACCCAGTACTTC,CASSPLGTSGRVGETQYF
-,TRBV19,TRBJ1-1,few,TGTGCCAGTAGTCCTCGAGGGAGGGAGAACACTGAAGCTTTCTTT,CASSPRGRENTEAFF
-,TRBV9,TRBJ1-2,-,TGTGCCAGCAGCCCAAGGCCCGGAGCTAACTATGGCTACACCTTC,CASSPRPGANYGYTF
-,TRBV2,TRBJ2-7,-,TGTGCCAGCAGTGACCTAGTTGCCTACGAGCAGTACTTC,CASSDLVAYEQYF
TRBD2,TRBV2,TRBJ2-5,-,TGTGCCAGCAGAGACACTAGCGCCGGAGAGACCCAGTACTTC,CASRDTSAGETQYF
-,TRBV7-2,TRBJ2-1,-,TGTGCCAGCAGCATAAGCGGAACTTTGTCCAATGAGCAGTTCTTC,CASSISGTLSNEQFF
-,TRBV6-5,TRBJ2-3,-,TGTGCCAGCAGATTCCTTAGCACAGATACGCAGTATTTT,CASRFLSTDTQYF
-,TRBV6-2/TRBV6-3,TRBJ1-5,-,TGTGCCAGCAGTCCCCAGGGACACCAGCCCCAGCATTTT,CASSPQGHQPQHF